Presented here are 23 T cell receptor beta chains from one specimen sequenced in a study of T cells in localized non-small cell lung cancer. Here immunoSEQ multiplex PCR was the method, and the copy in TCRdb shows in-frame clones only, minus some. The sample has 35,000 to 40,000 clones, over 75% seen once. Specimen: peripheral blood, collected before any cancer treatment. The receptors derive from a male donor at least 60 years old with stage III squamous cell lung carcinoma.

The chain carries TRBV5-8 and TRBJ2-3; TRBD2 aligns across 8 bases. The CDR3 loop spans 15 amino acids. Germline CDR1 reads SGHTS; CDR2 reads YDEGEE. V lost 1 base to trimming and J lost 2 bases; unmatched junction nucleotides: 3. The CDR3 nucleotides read TGTGCCAGCAGCTTGACGGGGGGGACCACAGATACGCAGTATTTT. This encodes CASSLTGGTTDTQYF.

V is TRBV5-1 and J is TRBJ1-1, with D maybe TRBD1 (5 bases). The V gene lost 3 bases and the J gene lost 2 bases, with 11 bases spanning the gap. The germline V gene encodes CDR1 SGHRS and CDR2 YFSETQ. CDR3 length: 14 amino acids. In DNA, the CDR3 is TGCGCCAGCAGCTCCGGCGGGGGTAACACTGAAGCTTTCTTT. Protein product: CASSSGGGNTEAFF.

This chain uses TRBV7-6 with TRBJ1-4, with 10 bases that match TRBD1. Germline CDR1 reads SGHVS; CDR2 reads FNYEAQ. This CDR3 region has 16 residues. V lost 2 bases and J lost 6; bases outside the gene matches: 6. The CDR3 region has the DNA TGTGCCAGCAGCTTATCCGGGGACAGGGGATATGAAAAACTGTTTTTT. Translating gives CASSLSGDRGYEKLFF.

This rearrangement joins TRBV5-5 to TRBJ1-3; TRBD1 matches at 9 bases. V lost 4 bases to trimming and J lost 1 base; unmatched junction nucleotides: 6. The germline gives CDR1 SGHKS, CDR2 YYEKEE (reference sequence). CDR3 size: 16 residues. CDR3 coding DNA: TGTGCCAGCAGCGATTACAGGGGGCGATCTGGAAACACCATATATTTT. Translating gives CASSDYRGRSGNTIYF.

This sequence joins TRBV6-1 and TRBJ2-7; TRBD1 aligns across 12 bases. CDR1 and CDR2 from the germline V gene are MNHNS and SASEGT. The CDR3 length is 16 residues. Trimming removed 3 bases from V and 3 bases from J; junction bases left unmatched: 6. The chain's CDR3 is CASSDWDRGRNYEQYF. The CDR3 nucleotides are TGTGCCAGCAGTGATTGGGACAGGGGGCGCAACTACGAGCAGTACTTC.

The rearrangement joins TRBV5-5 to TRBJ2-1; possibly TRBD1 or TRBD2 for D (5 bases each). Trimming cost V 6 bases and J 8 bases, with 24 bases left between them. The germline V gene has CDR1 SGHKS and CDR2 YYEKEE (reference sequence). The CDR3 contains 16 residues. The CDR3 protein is CASKVSGTLTGDEQFF. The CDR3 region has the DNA TGTGCCAGCAAAGTTTCCGGGACCCTCACCGGGGATGAGCAGTTCTTC.

CDR3 region: CASSFGRGYEQFF. The DNA for the CDR3 is TGTGCCAGCAGCTTCGGCAGGGGATACGAGCAGTTCTTC. The rearrangement links TRBV11-3 to TRBJ2-1; a possible D gene is TRBD1 (6 bases). V was trimmed by 3 bases and J by 10 bases, leaving 13 bases between them. This CDR3 region has 13 residues. CDR1 and CDR2 from the germline V gene are SGHNT and YENEEA.

In DNA form, the CDR3 reads TGTGCCAGCAGGCCCACAGGGGGTAGCACAGATACGCAGTATTTT. Encoded protein: CASRPTGGSTDTQYF. The chain joins TRBV5-4 to TRBJ2-3, with 8 bases fitting TRBD1. Looked up from germline, CDR1 is SGHNT and CDR2 is YYREEE (reference sequence). With 5 bases clipped from V and 0 bases from J, the junction kept 5 bases outside the gene matches. The CDR3 loop spans 15 amino acids.

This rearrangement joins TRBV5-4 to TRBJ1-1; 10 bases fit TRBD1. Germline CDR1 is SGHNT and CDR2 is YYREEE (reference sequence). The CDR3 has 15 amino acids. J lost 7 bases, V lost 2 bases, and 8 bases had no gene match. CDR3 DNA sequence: TGTGCCAGCAGCTTACCGGGACAGGGGACAGGTGAAGCTTTCTTT. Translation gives CASSLPGQGTGEAFF.

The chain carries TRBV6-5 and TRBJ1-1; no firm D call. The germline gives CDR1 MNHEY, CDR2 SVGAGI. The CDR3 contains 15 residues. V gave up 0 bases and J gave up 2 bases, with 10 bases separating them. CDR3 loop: CASSYSVAPNTEAFF. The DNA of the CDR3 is TGTGCCAGCAGTTACTCGGTTGCGCCCAACACTGAAGCTTTCTTT.

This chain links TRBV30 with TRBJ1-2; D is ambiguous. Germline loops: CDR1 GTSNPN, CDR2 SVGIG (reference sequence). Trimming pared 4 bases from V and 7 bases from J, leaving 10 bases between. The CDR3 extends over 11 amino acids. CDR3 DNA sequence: TGTGCCTGGAAGAGGGCGGCTGGCTACACCTTC. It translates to CAWKRAAGYTF.

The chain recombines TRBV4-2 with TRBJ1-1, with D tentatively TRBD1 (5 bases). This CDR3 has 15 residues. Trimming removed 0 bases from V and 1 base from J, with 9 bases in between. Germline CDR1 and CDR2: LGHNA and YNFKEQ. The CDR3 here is CASSQDGGENTEAFF. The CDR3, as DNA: TGTGCCAGCAGCCAAGACGGAGGGGAGAACACTGAAGCTTTCTTT.

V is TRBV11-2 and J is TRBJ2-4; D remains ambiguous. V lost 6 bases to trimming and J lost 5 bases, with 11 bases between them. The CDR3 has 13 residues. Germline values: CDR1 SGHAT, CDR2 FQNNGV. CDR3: CASRSTDQNIQYF. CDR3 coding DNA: TGTGCCAGCAGATCAACAGACCAAAACATTCAGTACTTC.

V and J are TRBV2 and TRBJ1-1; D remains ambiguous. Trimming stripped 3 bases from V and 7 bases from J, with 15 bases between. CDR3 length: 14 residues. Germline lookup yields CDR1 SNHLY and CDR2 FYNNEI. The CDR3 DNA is TGTGCCAGCAGTGAGATGGGGAGGGAGAGTGAAGCTTTCTTT. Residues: CASSEMGRESEAFF.

Here the CDR3 DNA reads TGCGCCAGCAGCTTGTCGGTGCAGTCCCCAGACAATGAGCAGTTCTTC. Protein: CASSLSVQSPDNEQFF. V is TRBV5-1 and J is TRBJ2-1; D gene ambiguous. V was trimmed by 1 base and J by 5 bases, leaving 16 bases between them. Germline values: CDR1 SGHRS, CDR2 YFSETQ. The CDR3 is 16 amino acids. The whole variable domain, filled in from reference TRBV5-1 and TRBJ2-1, reads KAGVTQTPRYLIKTRGQQVTLSCSPISGHRSVSWYQQTPGQGLQFLFEYFSETQRNKGNFPGRFSGRQFSNSRSEMNVSTLELGDSALYLCASSLSVQSPDNEQFFGPGTRLTVL.

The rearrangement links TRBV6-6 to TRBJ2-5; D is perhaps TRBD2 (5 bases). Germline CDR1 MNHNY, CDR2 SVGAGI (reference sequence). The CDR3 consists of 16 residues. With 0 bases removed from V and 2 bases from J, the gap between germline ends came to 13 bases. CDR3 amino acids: CASSYSPGLLQETQYF. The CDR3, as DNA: TGTGCCAGCAGTTACTCCCCCGGACTTCTACAAGAGACCCAGTACTTC.

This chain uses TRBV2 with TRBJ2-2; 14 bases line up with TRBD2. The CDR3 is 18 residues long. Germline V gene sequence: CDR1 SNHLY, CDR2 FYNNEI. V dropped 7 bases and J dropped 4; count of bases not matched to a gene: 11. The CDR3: CASTPEGLAGVITGELFF. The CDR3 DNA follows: TGTGCCAGCACCCCAGAGGGACTAGCGGGAGTCATCACCGGGGAGCTGTTTTTT.

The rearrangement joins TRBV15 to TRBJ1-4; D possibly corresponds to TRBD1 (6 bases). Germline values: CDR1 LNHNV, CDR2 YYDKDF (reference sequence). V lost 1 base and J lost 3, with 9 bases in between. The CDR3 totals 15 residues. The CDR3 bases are TGTGCCACCAGCAGAGTTGAGGGGGCTAATGAAAAACTGTTTTTT. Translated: CATSRVEGANEKLFF.

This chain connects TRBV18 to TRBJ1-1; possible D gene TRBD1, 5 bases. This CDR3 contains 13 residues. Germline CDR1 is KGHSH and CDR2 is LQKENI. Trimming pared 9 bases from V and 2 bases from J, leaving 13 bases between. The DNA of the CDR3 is TGTGCCAGTAAGGGGCAGGGTAACACTGAAGCTTTCTTT. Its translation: CASKGQGNTEAFF.

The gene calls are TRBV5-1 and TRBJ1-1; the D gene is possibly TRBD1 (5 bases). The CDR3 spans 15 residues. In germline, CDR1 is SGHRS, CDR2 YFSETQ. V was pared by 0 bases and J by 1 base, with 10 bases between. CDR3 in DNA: TGCGCCAGCAGCTTGGCCGGCGGGGGGAACACTGAAGCTTTCTTT. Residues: CASSLAGGGNTEAFF.

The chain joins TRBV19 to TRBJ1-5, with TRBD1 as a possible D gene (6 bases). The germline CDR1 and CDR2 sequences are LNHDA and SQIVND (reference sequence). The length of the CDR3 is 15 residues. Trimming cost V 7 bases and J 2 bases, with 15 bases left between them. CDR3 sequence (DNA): TGTGCCAGTATGCCACAGGGTTGGGGCAATCAGCCCCAGCATTTT. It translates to CASMPQGWGNQPQHF.

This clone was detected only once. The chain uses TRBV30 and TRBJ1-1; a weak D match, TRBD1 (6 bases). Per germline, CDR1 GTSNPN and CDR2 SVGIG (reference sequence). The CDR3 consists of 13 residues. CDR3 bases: TGTGTCCAAAGGGGGGGGCTACACACTGAAGCTTTCTTT. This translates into CVQRGGLHTEAFF.

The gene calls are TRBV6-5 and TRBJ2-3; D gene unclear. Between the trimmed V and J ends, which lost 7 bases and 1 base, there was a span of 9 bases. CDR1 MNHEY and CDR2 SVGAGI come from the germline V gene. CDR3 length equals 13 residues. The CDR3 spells CASNRVGTDTQYF. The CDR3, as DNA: TGTGCCAGCAACCGGGTCGGCACAGATACGCAGTATTTT.